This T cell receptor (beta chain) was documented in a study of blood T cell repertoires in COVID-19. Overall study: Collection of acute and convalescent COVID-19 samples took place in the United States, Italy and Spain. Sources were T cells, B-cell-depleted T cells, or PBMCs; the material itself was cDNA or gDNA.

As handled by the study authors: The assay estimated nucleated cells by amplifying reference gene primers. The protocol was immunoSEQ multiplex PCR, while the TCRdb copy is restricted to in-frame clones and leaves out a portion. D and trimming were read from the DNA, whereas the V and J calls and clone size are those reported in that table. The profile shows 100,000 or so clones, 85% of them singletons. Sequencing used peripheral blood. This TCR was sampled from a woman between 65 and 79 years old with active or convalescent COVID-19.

The CDR3 DNA follows: TGTGCCAGCAGTTCCCCCAGGGGGCTGGGGGAAAAACTGTTTTTT. Its translation: CASSSPRGLGEKLFF. The chain has TRBV6-5 and TRBJ1-4; 8 bases fit TRBD1. The ends lost 4 bases at V and 8 bases at J; junction bases unmatched: 9. The CDR3 loop spans 15 amino acids. Germline V gives CDR1 MNHEY, CDR2 SVGAGI.